This is a list of T cell receptor beta chains from one sample in a study of blood T cell repertoires in COVID-19. Profiling relied on immunoSEQ multiplex PCR, and the TCRdb table lists in-frame clones only, not all of them. Here the sample spans roughly 300,000 clones, more than 75% being singletons. Material: peripheral blood. The receptors derive from a woman between 45 and 60 years old who had recovered from COVID-19. Both conserved end residues are part of each CDR3. The D gene is left open where the match is weak. Some rows mark clone size as missing; the rest say once, few, many or name a class of expanded clone.

clone_size	cdr3_length	d_call	v_call	j_call	cdr3_aa	cdr3_nt
.	14	.	TRBV27	TRBJ2-1	CASSLLGGYNEQFF	TGTGCCAGCAGTTTGCTAGGAGGGTACAATGAGCAGTTCTTC
.	15	TRBD2	TRBV19	TRBJ2-7	CASSSFSGRADEQYF	TGTGCCAGTAGCTCTTTTAGCGGGAGGGCCGACGAGCAGTACTTC
.	13	TRBD2	TRBV29-1	TRBJ2-7	CSVGASGAYEQYF	TGCAGCGTTGGAGCTAGCGGGGCCTACGAGCAGTACTTC
.	14	.	TRBV2	TRBJ1-1	CASSADNANTEAFF	TGTGCCAGCAGTGCGGACAACGCGAACACTGAAGCTTTCTTT
once	16	TRBD1	TRBV9	TRBJ2-7	CASSADSFLGGSEQYF	TGTGCCAGCAGCGCCGACTCCTTTTTAGGGGGCTCCGAGCAGTACTTC
.	17	.	TRBV19	TRBJ1-5	CASIDAGAVGSNQPQHF	TGTGCCAGTATAGATGCAGGGGCGGTAGGAAGCAATCAGCCCCAGCATTTT
.	13	TRBD2	TRBV19	TRBJ2-3	CASTPSGEDTQYF	TGTGCCAGTACTCCTAGCGGGGAAGATACGCAGTATTTT
.	14	.	TRBV28	TRBJ2-7	CASSTYTISYEQYF	TGTGCCAGCAGTACATACACTATTTCCTACGAGCAGTACTTC
.	16	.	TRBV27	TRBJ2-7	CASSPPGLRSSYEQYF	TGTGCCAGCAGCCCTCCGGGACTCAGGAGCTCCTACGAGCAGTACTTC
many	14	.	TRBV25-1	TRBJ2-3	CASSERDSRETQYF	TGTGCCAGCAGTGAACGGGACTCGCGGGAAACGCAGTATTTT
.	20	.	TRBV6-2/TRBV6-3	TRBJ2-7	CASSYSILGERGFPSYEQYF	TGTGCCAGCAGTTACTCGATTCTGGGGGAAAGGGGGTTCCCCTCCTACGAGCAGTACTTC
.	15	TRBD2	TRBV5-1	TRBJ2-2	CASNRLADNTGELFF	TGCGCCAGCAACCGACTAGCGGATAACACCGGGGAGCTGTTTTTT
.	19	.	TRBV4-2	TRBJ1-6	CASSQDPWGGSGTNSPLHF	TGTGCCAGCAGCCAAGATCCCTGGGGGGGGTCGGGAACGAATTCACCCCTCCACTTT
.	16	TRBD1	TRBV5-1	TRBJ2-7	CASSPRQGWGLNEQYF	TGCGCCAGCAGCCCCCGACAGGGGTGGGGGTTGAACGAGCAGTACTTC
.	15	.	TRBV7-2	TRBJ1-1	CASSLYQGRTTEAFF	TGTGCCAGCAGCTTATATCAGGGGCGGACAACTGAAGCTTTCTTT
few	17	.	TRBV5-1	TRBJ2-3	CASSLAYRGGGADTQYF	TGCGCCAGCAGCTTGGCCTACAGGGGGGGCGGCGCAGATACGCAGTATTTT
.	15	TRBD1	TRBV5-5	TRBJ1-1	CASSSERTGNTEAFF	TGTGCCAGCAGTTCTGAGCGGACAGGCAACACTGAAGCTTTCTTT
.	16	.	TRBV5-1	TRBJ2-2	CASSFNRGSDTGELFF	TGCGCCAGCAGCTTTAATAGGGGGTCGGACACCGGGGAGCTGTTTTTT
.	14	.	TRBV19	TRBJ1-1	CASSFGRGRTEAFF	TGTGCCAGTAGTTTCGGGCGGGGACGCACTGAAGCTTTCTTT
.	13	TRBD2	TRBV12-3/TRBV12-4	TRBJ2-5	CASSLAGGETQYF	TGTGCCAGCAGTTTAGCGGGAGGGGAGACCCAGTACTTC
.	14	.	TRBV6-1	TRBJ1-2	CASSEGSPNYGYTF	TGTGCCAGCAGTGAAGGGAGCCCGAACTATGGCTACACCTTC
.	19	TRBD2	TRBV10-3	TRBJ2-1	CAIRRSGTSGNTSYNEQFF	TGTGCCATCAGGCGTTCCGGGACTAGCGGTAACACCTCCTACAATGAGCAGTTCTTC
.	15	TRBD1	TRBV11-3	TRBJ2-1	CASSKGQGLNNEQFF	TGTGCCAGCTCGAAGGGACAGGGTCTTAACAATGAGCAGTTCTTC
.	12	.	TRBV30	TRBJ2-7	CAWGGQPDEQYF	TGTGCCTGGGGTGGACAGCCCGACGAGCAGTACTTC
.	15	TRBD2	TRBV4-2	TRBJ2-7	CASSLAGGTPYEQYF	TGTGCCAGCAGCCTGGCGGGAGGGACCCCCTACGAGCAGTACTTC
.	16	.	TRBV2	TRBJ1-4	CASSESRGATNEKLFF	TGTGCCAGCAGTGAATCTCGAGGAGCAACTAATGAAAAACTGTTTTTT
once	15	TRBD1	TRBV7-2	TRBJ1-4	CASSLVPGGDEKLFF	TGTGCCAGCAGCTTAGTTCCAGGGGGCGATGAAAAACTGTTTTTT
.	13	.	TRBV30	TRBJ1-5	CAWTGGWNQPQHF	TGTGCCTGGACCGGGGGATGGAATCAGCCCCAGCATTTT
.	14	.	TRBV9	TRBJ2-3	CASSVSRFQDTQYF	TGTGCCAGCAGCGTTAGTCGGTTCCAAGATACGCAGTATTTT